Below are 19 T cell receptor beta chains sequenced from a single sample in a study of blood T cell repertoires in COVID-19 (dated by TCRdb to 2020 to 2022). Libraries came from the immunoSEQ multiplex PCR assay. Drawn from immuneACCESS, this table holds only the in-frame rearrangements with V and J called that TCRdb kept. Clones are partly lost; checked studies trace under half to an unresolved V gene and leave the rest unexplained. This sample holds around 100,000 clones; roughly 92% were observed only once. In total, the top ten clones hold 5% to 6% of the sample. Sequenced material: peripheral blood. Source of these receptors: a man in his fifties with active COVID-19.

This chain uses TRBV5-1 with TRBJ2-2; 7 bases match TRBD1. The V gene end was trimmed by 1 base and the J gene end by 6 bases; junction bases not matched to a gene: 6. Germline V CDR1 and CDR2: SGHRS, YFSETQ. CDR3 length: 15 amino acids. CDR3 amino acids: CASSLIAGGSGELFF. In DNA form, the CDR3 reads TGCGCCAGCAGCTTGATTGCAGGGGGTTCCGGGGAGCTGTTTTTT.

This rearrangement joins TRBV5-5 to TRBJ2-3; no clear D gene. Germline CDR1 is SGHKS and CDR2 is YYEKEE (reference sequence). Deletions cut 2 bases from V and 0 bases from J, with 10 bases between. CDR3 length: 15 amino acids. The CDR3 DNA reads TGTGCCAGCAGCTTTTTGGCAGGAAGCACAGATACGCAGTATTTT. This encodes CASSFLAGSTDTQYF.

J is TRBJ2-3 and V is TRBV4-1; D may be TRBD2 (6 bases). The germline V and J ends were trimmed by 0 bases and 2 bases, with 15 bases remaining between them. The germline CDR1 and CDR2 sequences are MGHRA and YSYEKL. CDR3 length equals 17 residues. CDR3 in DNA: TGCGCCAGCAGCCAAGATCTGGAGGGAGGCCACACAGATACGCAGTATTTT. It codes for CASSQDLEGGHTDTQYF.

This chain links TRBV11-3 with TRBJ2-7; 7 nucleotides agree with TRBD2. Germline V lookup: CDR1 SGHNT, CDR2 YENEEA. CDR3 length equals 15 residues. The ends lost 3 bases at V and 2 bases at J; junction bases unmatched: 7. CDR3 region: CASSFRTRVTYEQYF. CDR3 bases: TGTGCCAGCAGCTTTCGGACTAGAGTCACCTACGAGCAGTACTTC.

V usage is TRBV29-1 and J usage is TRBJ2-5; 10 bases agree with TRBD1. CDR3 length equals 12 residues. V shed 4 bases and J 4 bases; nucleotides not matched to a gene: 0. Germline V gives CDR1 SQVTM, CDR2 ANQGSEA. The CDR3 DNA reads as TGCAGCGTTGGGGACAGGGGAGAGACCCAGTACTTC. Protein product: CSVGDRGETQYF.

This chain uses TRBV5-1 with TRBJ1-6; D is perhaps TRBD1 (6 bases). Per the germline V gene, CDR1 is SGHRS and CDR2 is YFSETQ. CDR3 length: 14 residues. V lost 4 bases and J 10 bases, leaving 15 bases between the germline ends. The CDR3 sequence: CASSQDSVSSPLHF. The DNA of the CDR3 is TGCGCCAGCAGCCAGGACAGTGTATCATCACCCCTCCACTTT.

This chain connects TRBV4-2 to TRBJ2-1, with 8 positions matching TRBD2. The CDR3 extends over 16 amino acids. The V gene's germline CDR1 is LGHNA and CDR2 YNFKEQ. V lost 1 base to trimming and J lost 7 bases; unmatched junction nucleotides: 9. The CDR3 sequence: CASSQVSAGEENEQFF. The CDR3 nucleotides are TGTGCCAGCAGCCAAGTATCAGCGGGGGAAGAAAATGAGCAGTTCTTC.

This clone was detected only once. CDR3 nucleotides: TGTGCCAGCAACCCCTGGGGACAAAAACGCTATGGCTACACCTTC. This encodes CASNPWGQKRYGYTF. The chain carries TRBV28 and TRBJ1-2; TRBD1 might be the D (6 bases). CDR3 length equals 15 residues. Trimming left V 7 bases short and J 4 bases short, with 19 bases between. CDR1 and CDR2 from the germline V gene are MDHEN and SYDVKM.

The chain joins TRBV14 to TRBJ1-1; weak D call: TRBD1 (6 bases). Trimming cost V 3 bases and J 1 base, with 6 bases left between them. The CDR3 covers 13 residues. The germline CDR1 and CDR2 sequences are SGHDN and FVKESK. This CDR3 is CASSQDRNTEAFF. Here the CDR3 DNA reads TGTGCCAGCAGCCAGGACAGGAACACTGAAGCTTTCTTT.

The chain has TRBV12-3 or TRBV12-4 and TRBJ2-5; D might be TRBD1 (6 bases). The CDR3 sequence is 13 residues long. Trimming removed 1 base at V and 4 bases at J, with 7 bases between. In DNA form, the CDR3 reads TGTGCCAGCAGTTTAGAACAGGGAGAGACCCAGTACTTC. Its protein is CASSLEQGETQYF.

This clone appeared a single time. The genes are TRBV25-1 and TRBJ1-1, with TRBD1 matching 9 bases. From germline, CDR1 is MGHDK and CDR2 SYGVNS. The V and J ends lost 4 bases and 3 bases, in that order; junction bases with no gene match: 3. The CDR3 totals 14 residues. CDR3 loop: CASSVTGGDTEAFF. Written as DNA, the CDR3 is TGTGCCAGCAGTGTGACAGGGGGGGACACTGAAGCTTTCTTT.

V usage is TRBV7-9 and J usage is TRBJ2-7, with D unresolved. Trimming left V 4 bases short and J 0 bases short, with 7 bases between. The CDR3 length is 13 residues. CDR1 is SEHNR and CDR2 is FQNEAQ in the germline V gene (reference sequence). In nucleotides, the CDR3 is TGTGCCAGCAGCTCATCTAGCTCCTACGAGCAGTACTTC. The encoded protein is CASSSSSSYEQYF.

CDR3 coding DNA: TGCGCCAGCAAGCGGAGTAGCGGACAAGAGACCCAGTACTTC. This translates into CASKRSSGQETQYF. The chain is built from TRBV5-1 and TRBJ2-5, with TRBD2 as a possible D gene (6 bases). The CDR3 length is 14 residues. Germline V CDR1 and CDR2: SGHRS, YFSETQ. The V gene lost 6 bases and the J gene lost 2 bases, with 14 bases spanning the gap.

The chain has TRBV25-1 and TRBJ1-2; D is uncertain. The germline V and J ends were trimmed by 0 bases and 9 bases, with 17 bases remaining between them. The germline V gene has CDR1 MGHDK and CDR2 SYGVNS. The CDR3 runs to 15 residues. Here the CDR3 DNA reads TGTGCCAGCAGTGAATATAGCCCGCGAGATGTTAGCTACACCTTC. It encodes CASSEYSPRDVSYTF.

V usage is TRBV7-9 and J usage is TRBJ2-1, with unresolved D. CDR1 and CDR2 from the germline V gene are SEHNR and FQNEAQ (reference sequence). The CDR3 length is 14 residues. V dropped 7 bases and J dropped 0 bases, with 10 bases sitting between them. The CDR3 is CASTDTSSYNEQFF. The DNA for the CDR3 is TGTGCCAGCACCGACACGAGCTCCTACAATGAGCAGTTCTTC.

J is TRBJ2-7 and V is TRBV6-5; 7 nucleotides align to TRBD2. Germline loops: CDR1 MNHEY, CDR2 SVGAGI. The CDR3 contains 14 residues. V shed 8 bases and J 7 bases; nucleotides not matched to a gene: 14. The CDR3 loop reads CASRDGGSLGEQYF. CDR3 bases: TGTGCCAGCCGGGACGGGGGGTCCTTGGGAGAGCAGTACTTC.

V gene TRBV6-5 combines with J gene TRBJ2-1; the match to TRBD2 covers 7 bases. Losses at the gene ends were 5 bases for V and 7 bases for J; bases not matched to a gene: 8. The length of the CDR3 is 14 residues. Germline-derived CDR1 and CDR2 are MNHEY and SVGAGI. CDR3 DNA sequence: TGTGCCAGCAGTCAGCGGGACCCAAGGAATGAGCAGTTCTTC. It yields the protein CASSQRDPRNEQFF.

The chain has TRBV19 and TRBJ2-1; D is ambiguous. The CDR3 spans 14 residues. CDR1 is LNHDA, CDR2 SQIVND, per germline (reference sequence). V was cut by 1 base and J by 7 bases, with 11 bases left in between. The CDR3 DNA is TGTGCCAGTAGTATAGGAGTATTAGATAATGAGCAGTTCTTC. This sequence encodes CASSIGVLDNEQFF.

This chain joins TRBV30 and TRBJ2-7; no reliable D call. The germline V gene has CDR1 GTSNPN and CDR2 SVGIG (reference sequence). The CDR3 is 12 residues long. V shed 0 bases and J shed 6 bases, with 9 bases lying between them. CDR3 sequence (DNA): TGTGCCTGGAGTGTAAACGGGTTCGAGCAGTACTTC. Protein product: CAWSVNGFEQYF.